This record concerns one T cell receptor beta chain sequence. Its antigen is unidentified. Primers: 60 Vbeta forward and 13 Jbeta reverse. Measured with immunoSEQ multiplex PCR; TCRdb has only the in-frame clones, and not every one. The data show some 120,000 clones, and the top ten clones hold around 2.9%. This record belongs to a study of cytomegalovirus exposure and HLA in healthy donors. Study-level results: One variant, a missense change in DCLRE1C, was linked in a later analysis to TCR beta V- and J-gene trimming. Among immune exposure information, only CMV serostatus was available. A later analysis found most CMV-associated TCR beta chains apparently HLA-restricted. Cytomegalovirus status, reportedly, was diagnosed with high specificity and sensitivity by the classifier.

This TCR was sampled from a man aged 25-40 years in good health and CMV-seronegative. Sequenced input: PBMCs.

CDR3 loop: CASRDSVNSPLHF. CDR3 nucleotides: TGTGCCAGCCGGGACAGTGTTAATTCACCCCTCCACTTT. V is TRBV6-5 and J is TRBJ1-6; 7 bases align to TRBD1. V lost 8 bases to trimming and J lost 6 bases; unmatched junction nucleotides: 4. CDR1 MNHEY and CDR2 SVGAGI come from the germline V gene. This CDR3 spans 13 amino acids.